This is a list of T cell receptor beta chains from one sample in a study of post-analysis software for immune sequencing data. From the PCR reads, TCRdb called clonotypes with MiXCR, one entry per CDR3 protein. Here the sample spans approximately 660,000 distinct CDR3 sequences, around 60% being singletons. Sequenced input: blood. These receptors were taken from a girl aged 2 to 9 with multiple sclerosis. Each CDR3 is given with its conserved first and last residue. The D gene is left open where the match is weak. Some rows mark clone size as missing; the rest say once, few, many or name a class of expanded clone.

size,D,V,J,DNA,CDR3
.,.,TRBV3-1,TRBJ2-1,TGTGCCAGCAGCCAAGGTACCACCGGCAATGAGCAGTTCTTC,CASSQGTTGNEQFF
.,TRBD1,TRBV5-6,TRBJ2-3,TGTGCCAGCAGCAAGGCAGGACAGGGACCGGCAGATACGCAGTATTTT,CASSKAGQGPADTQYF
.,.,TRBV7-6,TRBJ2-3,TGTGCCAGCAGCTTAGGAGTTAGTAGCGATACGCAGTATTTT,CASSLGVSSDTQYF
.,.,TRBV9,TRBJ1-1,TGTGCCAGCAGCCCCGGCCTTTTTCCGAACACTGAAGCTTTCTTT,CASSPGLFPNTEAFF
.,TRBD1,TRBV12-3/TRBV12-4,TRBJ1-2,TGTGCCAGCAGGGCTACAGGGGTTCCCTACACCTTC,CASRATGVPYTF
.,.,TRBV7-6,TRBJ2-1,TGTGCCAGCAGCTTAGGGTCCGGGACAACCCTTGAGCAGTTCTTC,CASSLGSGTTLEQFF
many,.,TRBV5-1,TRBJ2-5,TGCGCCAGCAGCAGACAGGGAGGAGAGACCCAGTACTTC,CASSRQGGETQYF
few,.,TRBV5-1,TRBJ1-2,TGCGCCAGCAGCTTGGACGGGTCCACCTATGGCTACACCTTC,CASSLDGSTYGYTF
.,.,TRBV20-1,TRBJ2-4,TGCAGTGCTAGAGATTTGGGGGCTCCAGGGGAGTACTTC,CSARDLGAPGEYF
.,.,TRBV20-1,TRBJ1-6,TGCAGTGCCCCCCGGGGACAAATCTATAATTCACCCCTCCACTTT,CSAPRGQIYNSPLHF
.,TRBD1,TRBV20-1,TRBJ2-1,TGCAGTGCTCCATCTACAGGGGGCGCGCTCAATGAGCAGTTCTTC,CSAPSTGGALNEQFF
.,.,TRBV6-6,TRBJ2-3,TGTGCCAGCAGTTACGACAGCATGAATACGCAGTATTTT,CASSYDSMNTQYF
.,TRBD1,TRBV29-1,TRBJ1-1,TGCAGCGTTGGACGACAGGGGACGGGGTCTGAAGCTTTCTTT,CSVGRQGTGSEAFF
.,TRBD1,TRBV6-1,TRBJ1-2,TGTGCCACCGCACTCGTGACCGGGACAGGGCTAAAGAGCTATGGCTACACCTTC,CATALVTGTGLKSYGYTF